A selection of T cell receptor beta chains follows, all from one sample in a study of T cells in Graves' hyperthyroidism and ophthalmopathy. TCRdb used MiXCR to reprocess the multiplex PCR reads, holding one entry per CDR3 protein. The sample lists about 660,000 distinct CDR3 sequences; about 45% were seen once. The specimen sequenced was peripheral blood or thyroid tissue (not recorded which). Source of these receptors: an adult man with Graves' disease, either hyperthyroidism or ophthalmopathy (not recorded which). Both conserved end residues are part of each CDR3.

J gene: TRBJ1-5
V gene: TRBV7-9
CDR3 protein: CASSPDSGSQPQHF

J gene: TRBJ2-7
V gene: TRBV5-1
CDR3 protein: CASSWQGAPSYEQYF

J gene: TRBJ2-6
V gene: TRBV5-1
CDR3 protein: CASSSLQGSGANVLTF

J gene: TRBJ1-1
V gene: TRBV2
CDR3 protein: CASPSDSAGQAFF

J gene: TRBJ1-2
V gene: TRBV19
CDR3 protein: CASSISDSNYGYTF

J gene: TRBJ2-7
V gene: TRBV7-7
CDR3 protein: CASSFGAGYSYEQYF

J gene: TRBJ1-2
V gene: TRBV6-6
CDR3 protein: CASNGNYGYTF

J gene: TRBJ2-7
V gene: TRBV12-3/TRBV12-4
CDR3 protein: CASSLHNTGAYEQYF

J gene: TRBJ2-5
V gene: TRBV7-8
CDR3 protein: CASSYQTGAETQYF

J gene: TRBJ2-3
V gene: TRBV7-6
CDR3 protein: CASSTVLTDTQYF

J gene: TRBJ1-2
V gene: TRBV9
CDR3 protein: CASGAGTTANYGYTF

J gene: TRBJ1-1
V gene: TRBV5-1
CDR3 protein: CASSWQGQGGTEAFF

J gene: TRBJ1-5
V gene: TRBV19
CDR3 protein: CASNVAGWEPQHF

J gene: TRBJ2-5
V gene: TRBV5-1
CDR3 protein: CASSSGLPAQYF

J gene: TRBJ1-5
V gene: TRBV2
CDR3 protein: CASSSQLSGQGNQPQHF

J gene: TRBJ1-3
V gene: TRBV7-9
CDR3 protein: CASSSLDTIYF